This TCR beta chain is drawn from a study of T cells in Graves' hyperthyroidism and ophthalmopathy. Uncontrolled infection, other autoimmune disease, pregnancy or lactation barred patients from enrollment. RNA transcripts provided the source from which TCR beta CDR3 regions were amplified. Initially, a first-round RT-PCR of the TCR CDR3 employed the HTBI primer set. TCRdb ran MiXCR on the multiplex PCR reads and lists one entry per CDR3 protein. Of around 600,000 distinct CDR3 sequences listed, about 45% are singletons. For this clonotype: Its antigen is as yet unknown. The conserved phenylalanine or tryptophan normally closing the CDR3 is absent here, so this likely arose from a read error.

Overall study findings and caveats: Blood samples included most of the expanded thyroid clonotypes exceeding 0.001.

The receptor was isolated from an adult man with Graves' disease, either hyperthyroidism or ophthalmopathy (not recorded which). Sequenced material: peripheral blood or thyroid tissue (not recorded which).

The CDR3 bases are TGCGCCAGCAGCTCCAACTCCTACGAGCAGTACCTC. Protein sequence: CASSSNSYEQYL. The chain carries TRBV5-1 and TRBJ2-7; D call uncertain. This CDR3 contains 12 residues. Germline V lookup: CDR1 SGHRS, CDR2 YFSETQ. V lost 3 bases to trimming and J lost 0 bases, with 4 bases between them.